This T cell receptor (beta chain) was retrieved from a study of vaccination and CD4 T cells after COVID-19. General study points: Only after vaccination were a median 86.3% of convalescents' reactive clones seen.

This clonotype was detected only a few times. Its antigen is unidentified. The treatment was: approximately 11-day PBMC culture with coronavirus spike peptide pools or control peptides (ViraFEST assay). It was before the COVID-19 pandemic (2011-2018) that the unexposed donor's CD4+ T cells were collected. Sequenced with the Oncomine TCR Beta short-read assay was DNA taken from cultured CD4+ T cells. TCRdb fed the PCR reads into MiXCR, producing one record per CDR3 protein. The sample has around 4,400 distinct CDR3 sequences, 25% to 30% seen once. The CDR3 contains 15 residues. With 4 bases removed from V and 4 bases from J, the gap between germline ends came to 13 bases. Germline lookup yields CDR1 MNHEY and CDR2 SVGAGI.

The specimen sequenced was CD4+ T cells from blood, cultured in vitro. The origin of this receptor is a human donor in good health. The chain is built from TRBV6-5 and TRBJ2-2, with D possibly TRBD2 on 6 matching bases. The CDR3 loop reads CASSSSGRSTGELFF. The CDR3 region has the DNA TGTGCCAGCAGTTCCTCCGGGAGAAGCACCGGGGAGCTGTTTTTT.